These 24 T cell receptor beta chains were sequenced from one sample in a study of tissue T cells after allogeneic stem cell transplantation (dated by TCRdb to about 2022). The library was produced with the immunoSEQ multiplex PCR assay. TCRdb limited this immuneACCESS table to in-frame rearrangements with V and J called. A share of clones is missing; checked studies link under half to unresolved V genes, and the rest is unexplained. The sample table records about 21,000 clones; 60% to 80% of these occur just once. The biggest ten clones account for roughly 0.38% of the sample. Source material: blood. Receptors originate from a female BALB/c mouse in good health. This strain is characterized by the MHC haplotype H2-d.

Of note for this clone: Germline and genes: mouse. Read coverage stops 1 residue before the CDR3 terminus; the germline J gene supplies the remainder. V usage is TRBV19 and J usage is TRBJ1-3; a weak D match, TRBD1 (6 bases). V lost 3 bases, J lost 0 bases, and 7 bases lay in between. CDR1 and CDR2 (germline): FNHDT, SITEND (reference sequence). There are 14 residues in the CDR3. CDR3 in amino acids: CASSRTVSGNTLYF. The part of the CDR3 DNA that was read is TGTGCCAGCAGTAGGACAGTTTCTGGAAATACGCTCTAT.

For this clone: Genes and germline are mouse. The read comes to an end 1 residue before the CDR3 does, leaving the germline J gene to fill in the end. This sequence joins TRBV31 and TRBJ2-5; 8 bases fit TRBD2. Looked up from germline, CDR1 is GKSSPN and CDR2 is SITVG. Trimming cost V 3 bases and J 2 bases; bases outside gene matches: 4. The CDR3 covers 14 residues. The CDR3 DNA, read in part, is TGTGCCTGGAGGCGACTGGGGTTCCAAGACACCCAGTAC. Amino acids: CAWRRLGFQDTQY. The whole CDR3 sequence is CAWRRLGFQDTQYF.

Concerning this clone: The gene names here belong to mouse. The observed sequence ends 1 residue before the CDR3 terminus, with the missing tail filled in from the germline J gene. The chain employs TRBV20 and TRBJ1-1; D unclear. The germline V gene has CDR1 GFQATS and CDR2 STVNSAI. CDR3 size: 13 residues. Trimming left V 0 bases short and J 1 base short, with 6 bases between. This CDR3 is CGARDPGNTEVFF. Incomplete CDR3 DNA: TGTGGTGCTAGGGATCCAGGGAACACAGAAGTCTTC.

Remarks on this clone: Gene names are the mouse ones. The CDR3 goes on 1 residue after the read ends, and that part is filled in from the germline J gene. The chain carries TRBV17 and TRBJ2-7; 10 nucleotides agree with TRBD2. From germline, CDR1 is MNHDT and CDR2 YYDKIL. The CDR3 length is 15 residues. V trimming: 0 bases; J trimming: 4 bases; junction bases outside the gene matches: 3. CDR3 DNA (partial): TGTGCTAGCAGTAGAGAACAGGACTGGGGGTATGAACAGTAC. It is translated as CASSREQDWGYEQY. The whole CDR3 sequence reads CASSREQDWGYEQYF.

Regarding this clone: Any gene name here is a mouse gene name. From the germline J gene comes the end of the CDR3, since the read stops 1 residue before it. This sequence joins TRBV14 and TRBJ2-7; perhaps D is TRBD1 or TRBD2 (5 bases each). The ends were cut back, 1 base at V and 4 bases at J, with 6 bases in the middle. The CDR3 totals 12 residues. Germline V gene data show CDR1 as SGHDT and CDR2 as FRDEAV. The CDR3 DNA, read in part, is TGTGCCAGCAGTTTCGGGGGTTATGAACAGTAC. Translation: CASSFGGYEQY. The entire CDR3 protein is CASSFGGYEQYF.

To note about this clone: Genes and germline are mouse. The CDR3 end lies 1 residue beyond the end of the read and is filled in from the germline J gene. V gene TRBV2 combines with J gene TRBJ1-2; the D gene is possibly TRBD1 (5 bases). V lost 0 bases to trimming and J lost 0 bases, with 11 bases between them. From germline, CDR1 is LGHNA and CDR2 YSYQKL. The CDR3 runs 16 residues. The CDR3 sequence is CASSQDRGDANSDYTF. Incomplete CDR3 DNA: TGTGCCAGCAGCCAAGATAGAGGGGATGCAAACTCCGACTACACC.

As concerns this clone: The gene names given are mouse names. Read data end 1 residue before the CDR3 end; the end is taken from the germline J gene. The V and J genes are TRBV13-1 and TRBJ1-1; 7 positions match TRBD1. J was trimmed by 1 base and V by 5 bases; bases with no gene match: 5. Germline CDR1 NSHNY, CDR2 SYGAGN. The CDR3 totals 14 residues. Incomplete CDR3 DNA: TGTGCCAGCAGCCAGGGACAGAAAAACACAGAAGTCTTC. This encodes CASSQGQKNTEVF. The complete CDR3 reads CASSQGQKNTEVFF.

Concerning this clone itself: These gene names are mouse names. The CDR3 goes on 1 residue after the read ends, and that part is filled in from the germline J gene. The chain employs TRBV13-3 and TRBJ1-3, with 10 bases that match TRBD1. The germline V gene encodes CDR1 NNHDY and CDR2 SYVADS. V shed 0 bases and J 3 bases; nucleotides not matched to a gene: 6. CDR3 length: 17 amino acids. The part of the CDR3 DNA that was read is TGTGCCAGCAGTGATGCCCCCCGGGACAGGGGTGGAAATACGCTCTAT. Residues: CASSDAPRDRGGNTLY. The entire CDR3 protein reads CASSDAPRDRGGNTLYF. Full variable domain (remainder filled in from reference TRBV13-3 and TRBJ1-3): EAAVTQSPRSKVAVTGGKVTLSCHQTNNHDYMYWYRQDTGHGLRLIHYSYVADSTEKGDIPDGYKASRPSQENFSLILELASLSQTAVYFCASSDAPRDRGGNTLYFGEGSRLIVV.

Regarding this clone: Gene names and germline refer to mouse. The read terminates 1 residue ahead of where the CDR3 ends, so the germline J gene completes it. V and J are TRBV29 and TRBJ2-5, with D maybe TRBD1 (5 bases). Trimming took 4 bases from V and 2 from J, leaving 7 bases between them. Germline V CDR1 and CDR2: MSHET, SYDVDS. The CDR3 totals 13 residues. The chain's CDR3 is CASSSGIQDTQYF. The CDR3 DNA, read in part, is TGTGCTAGCAGTTCAGGGATCCAAGACACCCAGTAC. Using reference TRBV29 and TRBJ2-5 for the parts outside the CDR3, the full variable domain is DMKVTQMPRYLIKRMGENVLLECGQDMSHETMYWYRQDPGLGLQLIYISYDVDSNSEGDIPKGYRVSRKKREHFSLILDSAKTNQTSVYFCASSSGIQDTQYFGPGTRLLVL.

Notes on this clone: Mouse names are used for the genes. Coverage ceases 1 residue before the CDR3 finishes, and the germline J gene fills in the end. The chain combines TRBV14 with TRBJ1-1; tentatively, D is TRBD1 (6 bases). CDR1 and CDR2 from the germline V gene are SGHDT and FRDEAV. Trimming removed 3 bases at V and 1 base at J, with 10 bases between. This CDR3 contains 14 residues. CDR3 DNA, as far as it was read: TGTGCCAGCAGTTGGGCAGGGGTAAACACAGAAGTCTTC. Residues: CASSWAGVNTEVF. The full CDR3 protein is CASSWAGVNTEVFF.

As to this clone: The gene names given are mouse names. The CDR3 end lies 1 residue beyond the end of the read and is filled in from the germline J gene. The V and J genes are TRBV16 and TRBJ2-5, with 8 nucleotides matching TRBD2. From germline, CDR1 is SGHSA and CDR2 FRNQAP. The CDR3 sequence is 15 residues long. V shed 0 bases and J 4 bases; nucleotides not matched to a gene: 3. The CDR3 DNA, read in part, is TGTGCAAGCAGCTTAGATATTGGGGGGGAAGACACCCAGTAC. As protein: CASSLDIGGEDTQY. The entire CDR3 sequence reads CASSLDIGGEDTQYF.

This clone appeared a single time. Germline and genes here are mouse. The DNA ends 1 residue before the CDR3 does, and the rest of the CDR3 is filled in from the germline J gene. The rearrangement joins TRBV29 to TRBJ2-1; TRBD2 matches 11 bases. The CDR3 has 16 amino acids. The germline V gene has CDR1 MSHET and CDR2 SYDVDS. Trimming at V came to 2 bases and at J to 1 base, leaving 1 base not matched to a gene. CDR3 residues: CASSLRTGGNYAEQFF. Incomplete CDR3 DNA: TGTGCTAGCAGTTTAAGGACTGGGGGGAACTATGCTGAGCAGTTC.

Points on this clone: Here the gene names and germline are mouse. Coverage ceases 1 residue before the CDR3 finishes, and the germline J gene fills in the end. This sequence joins TRBV13-1 and TRBJ2-4, with TRBD1 as a possible D gene (6 bases). Germline CDR1 and CDR2: NSHNY and SYGAGN. CDR3 length: 15 amino acids. V shed 1 base and J shed 2 bases, with 11 bases lying between them. The CDR3 here is CASSDSRDIQNTLYF. The sequenced part of the CDR3 DNA is TGTGCCAGCAGTGATTCTCGGGACATTCAAAACACCTTGTAC.

Details on this clone: Mouse germline and gene names are used. The missing CDR3 end, 1 residue past where the read stops, is filled in from the germline J gene. The V and J genes are TRBV13-2 and TRBJ2-1, with 10 bases aligning to TRBD2. Losses at the gene ends were 3 bases for V and 0 bases for J; bases not matched to a gene: 3. The CDR3 length is 16 residues. Germline V gene lookup returns CDR1 NNHNN and CDR2 SYGAGS (reference sequence). The chain's CDR3 is CASGGRLGGNYAEQFF. The CDR3 DNA, read in part, is TGTGCCAGCGGTGGAAGACTGGGGGGTAACTATGCTGAGCAGTTC.

As concerns this clone: The genes are named according to mouse. The read terminates 1 residue ahead of where the CDR3 ends, so the germline J gene completes it. The chain is built from TRBV20 and TRBJ1-4, with D possibly matching TRBD1 (6 bases). The CDR3 covers 14 residues. CDR1 and CDR2 from the germline V gene are GFQATS and STVNSAI. Trimming shortened V by 7 bases and J by 5 bases, and 17 bases separated the two germline ends. CDR3 bases read: TGTGGTGGCAGGTGGGGACAAAAAAACGAAAGATTATTT. Protein: CGGRWGQKNERLF. The entire CDR3 reads CGGRWGQKNERLFF. Drawing the rest from reference TRBV20 and TRBJ1-4, the complete variable domain is GALVYQYPRRTICKSGTSMRMECQAVGFQATSVAWYRQSPQKTFELIALSTVNSAIKYEQNFTQEKFPISHPNLSFSSMTVLNAYLEDRGLYLCGGRWGQKNERLFFGHGTKLSVL.

About this clone itself: Germline and genes: mouse. The read terminates 1 residue before the CDR3 end, so the remaining end is supplied by the germline J gene. The chain links TRBV13-3 to TRBJ2-7; tentatively, D is TRBD1 (5 bases). The V and J ends lost 6 bases and 0 bases respectively, with 10 bases between them. Germline V CDR1 and CDR2: NNHDY, SYVADS. This CDR3 is built from 13 residues. The CDR3 bases that were read are TGTGCCAGCACGGCAGGGAGCTCCTATGAACAGTAC. Its protein product is CASTAGSSYEQY. The entire CDR3 protein reads CASTAGSSYEQYF.

Notes on this clone: Gene names are the mouse ones. Read sequence stops 1 residue before the CDR3 end, and the germline J gene provides the missing end. The genes are TRBV2 and TRBJ1-4; D gene ambiguous. V was trimmed by 1 base and J by 3 bases, leaving 9 bases between them. This CDR3 comprises 15 residues. The germline CDR1 and CDR2 sequences are LGHNA and YSYQKL. CDR3 amino acids: CASSQGTGTNERLFF. The DNA read from the CDR3 is TGTGCCAGCAGCCAAGGGACGGGGACCAACGAAAGATTATTT. Complete variable domain (other parts from reference TRBV2 and TRBJ1-4): DPKIIQKPKYLVAVTGSEKILICEQYLGHNAMYWYRQSAKKPLEFMFSYSYQKLMDNQTASSRFQPQSSKKNHLDLQITALKPDDSATYFCASSQGTGTNERLFFGHGTKLSVL.

This clone came up a few times. Mouse germline and gene names are used. Sequencing ends 1 residue short of the CDR3 end; the germline J gene provides the rest. This chain uses TRBV14 with TRBJ2-1; 10 nucleotides agree with TRBD1. Germline V lookup: CDR1 SGHDT, CDR2 FRDEAV. The CDR3 consists of 15 residues. After removal of 5 bases from V and 5 bases from J, the junction contained 7 bases not matched to a gene. The CDR3 sequence: CASSHRQGANAEQFF. The part of the CDR3 DNA that was read is TGTGCCAGCAGCCATCGACAGGGGGCGAATGCTGAGCAGTTC.

This clone has only a few counts. Genes and germline are mouse. The observed sequence ends 1 residue before the CDR3 terminus, with the missing tail filled in from the germline J gene. The V gene is TRBV13-1, the J gene TRBJ1-4; perhaps TRBD1 as D (5 bases). The CDR3 loop spans 12 amino acids. The V end was cut by 5 bases, the J end by 4 bases, with 6 bases between. The germline gives CDR1 NSHNY, CDR2 SYGAGN. CDR3 bases read: TGTGCCAGCAGGGACAACAACGAAAGATTATTT. Residues: CASRDNNERLF. The whole CDR3 reads CASRDNNERLFF.

This clone was detected only once. Mouse germline and gene names are used. The read ends 1 residue early relative to the CDR3; the germline J gene fills the gap. This CDR3 is also generated by other DNA sequences in the sample. V usage is TRBV5 and J usage is TRBJ2-7, with TRBD2 identical over 9 bases. V trimming: 0 bases; J trimming: 1 base; junction bases outside the gene matches: 1. Germline CDR1 is LGHNA and CDR2 is YNLKQL (reference sequence). The CDR3 totals 15 residues. CDR3: CASSQETGGSYEQYF. The CDR3 DNA, read in part, is TGTGCCAGCAGCCAAGAGACTGGGGGATCCTATGAACAGTAC.

There are a few counts of this clone. Any gene name here is a mouse gene name. The CDR3 end lies 1 residue beyond the end of the read and is filled in from the germline J gene. The chain couples TRBV4 to TRBJ2-5, with D tentatively TRBD1 (6 bases). V was trimmed by 4 bases and J by 4 bases, leaving 12 bases between them. The CDR3 consists of 14 residues. Per the germline V gene, CDR1 is LGHDT and CDR2 is YNNKQL (reference sequence). The CDR3 protein is CASSFRDKKDTQYF. CDR3 DNA (partial): TGTGCCAGCAGCTTCCGGGACAAAAAAGACACCCAGTAC.

Note on this clone: Here the gene names and germline are mouse. The sequenced fragment ends 1 residue before the CDR3 boundary, so the rest is inferred from the germline J gene. V gene TRBV5 combines with J gene TRBJ2-3, with TRBD1 matching over 9 bases. Per the germline V gene, CDR1 is LGHNA and CDR2 is YNLKQL (reference sequence). The CDR3 is 16 residues long. Unmatched junction bases numbered 4, after V lost 3 bases and J lost 0 bases. The CDR3 sequence is CASSHRQGDSAETLYF. Incomplete CDR3 DNA: TGTGCCAGCAGCCATCGACAGGGGGATAGTGCAGAAACGCTGTAT.

A note on this clone: Gene names denote mouse genes. The read finishes 1 residue shy of the CDR3 end, and the germline J gene is used to complete it. J is TRBJ2-4 and V is TRBV13-1, with D perhaps TRBD1 (6 bases). CDR1 is NSHNY, CDR2 SYGAGN, per germline. CDR3 length: 13 residues. Trimming took 1 base from V and 10 from J, leaving 13 bases between them. The CDR3 bases that were read are TGTGCCAGCAGTGATACAGGGCTCTTTCCCTTGTAC. It yields the protein CASSDTGLFPLY. The whole CDR3 is CASSDTGLFPLYF.

With respect to this clone: Mouse names are used for the genes. Read data end 1 residue before the CDR3 end; the end is taken from the germline J gene. The chain joins TRBV13-2 to TRBJ2-3; unclear D gene. Germline CDR1 and CDR2: NNHNN and SYGAGS (reference sequence). CDR3 size: 12 residues. Trimming pared 0 bases from V and 4 bases from J, leaving 3 bases between. This chain's CDR3 is CASGDATETLYF. The part of the CDR3 DNA that was read is TGTGCCAGCGGTGATGCCACAGAAACGCTGTAT.